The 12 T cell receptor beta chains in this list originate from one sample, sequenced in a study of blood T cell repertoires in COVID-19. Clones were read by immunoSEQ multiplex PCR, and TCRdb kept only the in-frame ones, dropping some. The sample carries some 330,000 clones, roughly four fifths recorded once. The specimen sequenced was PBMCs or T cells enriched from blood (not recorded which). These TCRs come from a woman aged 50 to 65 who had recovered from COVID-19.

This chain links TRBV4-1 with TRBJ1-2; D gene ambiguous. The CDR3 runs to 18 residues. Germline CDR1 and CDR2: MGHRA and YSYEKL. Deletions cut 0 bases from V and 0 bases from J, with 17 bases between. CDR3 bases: TGCGCCAGCAGCCAAGATCGATTCGAGGTGGCAGCTAACTATGGCTACACCTTC. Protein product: CASSQDRFEVAANYGYTF.

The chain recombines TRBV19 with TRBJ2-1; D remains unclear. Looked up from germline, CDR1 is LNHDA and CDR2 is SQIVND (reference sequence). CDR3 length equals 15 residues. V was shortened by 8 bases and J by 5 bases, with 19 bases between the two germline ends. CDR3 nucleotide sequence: TGTGCCAGTTTCGCACCGGGTCCCGGTGACAATGAGCAGTTCTTC. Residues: CASFAPGPGDNEQFF.

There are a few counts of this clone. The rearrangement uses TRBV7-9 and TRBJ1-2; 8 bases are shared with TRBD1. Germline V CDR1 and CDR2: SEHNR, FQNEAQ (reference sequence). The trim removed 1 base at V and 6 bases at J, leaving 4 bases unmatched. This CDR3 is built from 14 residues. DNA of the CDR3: TGTGCCAGCAGCTTAGGGCAGGGGGCTGATGGCTACACCTTC. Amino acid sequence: CASSLGQGADGYTF.

The CDR3 sequence is CASSPKTSGRYNEQFF. In DNA, the CDR3 is TGTGCCAGCAGCCCAAAGACTAGCGGGAGGTACAATGAGCAGTTCTTC. The rearrangement uses TRBV5-6 and TRBJ2-1; 13 bases fit TRBD2. Germline values: CDR1 SGHDT, CDR2 YYEEEE. This CDR3 has 16 amino acids. J was trimmed by 4 bases and V by 4 bases; bases with no gene match: 5.

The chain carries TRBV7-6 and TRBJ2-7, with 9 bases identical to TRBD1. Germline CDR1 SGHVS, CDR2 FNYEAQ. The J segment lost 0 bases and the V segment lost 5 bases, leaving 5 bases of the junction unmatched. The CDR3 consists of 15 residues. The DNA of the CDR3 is TGTGCCAGCAGCCCGGGACAGGGTGTCTCCTACGAGCAGTACTTC. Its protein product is CASSPGQGVSYEQYF.

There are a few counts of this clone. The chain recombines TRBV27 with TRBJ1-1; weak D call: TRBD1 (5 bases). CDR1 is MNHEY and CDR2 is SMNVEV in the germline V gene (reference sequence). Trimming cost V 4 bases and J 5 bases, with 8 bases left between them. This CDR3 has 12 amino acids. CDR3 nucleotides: TGTGCCAGCAGTTCGCGGGGGACTGAAGCTTTCTTT. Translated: CASSSRGTEAFF.

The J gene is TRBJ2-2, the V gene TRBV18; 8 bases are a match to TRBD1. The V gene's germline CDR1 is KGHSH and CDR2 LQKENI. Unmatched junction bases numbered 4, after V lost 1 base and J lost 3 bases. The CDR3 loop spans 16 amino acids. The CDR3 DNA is TGTGCCAGCTCACCACGGACAGGGTCGGACACCGGGGAGCTGTTTTTT. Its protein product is CASSPRTGSDTGELFF.

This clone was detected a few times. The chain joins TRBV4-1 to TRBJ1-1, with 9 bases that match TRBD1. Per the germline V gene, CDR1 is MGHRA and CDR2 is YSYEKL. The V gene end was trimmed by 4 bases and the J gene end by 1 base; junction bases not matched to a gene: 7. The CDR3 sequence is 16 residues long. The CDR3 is CASSLTPGQGNTEAFF. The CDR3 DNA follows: TGCGCCAGCAGCCTAACTCCGGGACAGGGGAACACTGAAGCTTTCTTT.

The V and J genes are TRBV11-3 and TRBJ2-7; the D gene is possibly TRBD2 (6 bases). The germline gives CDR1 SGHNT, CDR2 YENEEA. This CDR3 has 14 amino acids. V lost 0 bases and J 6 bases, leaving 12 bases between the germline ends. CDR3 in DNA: TGTGCCAGCAGCTTAGAGGAGGGCCCGTTCGAGCAGTACTTC. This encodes CASSLEEGPFEQYF.

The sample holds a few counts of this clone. The CDR3 nucleotides are TGTGCCAGCAGCGTAGCACCCGGGGGGGGGACGGCAGATACGCAGTATTTT. Protein sequence: CASSVAPGGGTADTQYF. This rearrangement joins TRBV9 to TRBJ2-3; 8 nucleotides agree with TRBD2. With 0 bases clipped from V and 4 bases from J, the junction kept 10 bases outside the gene matches. Germline assignment: CDR1 SGDLS and CDR2 YYNGEE. The CDR3 has 17 amino acids.

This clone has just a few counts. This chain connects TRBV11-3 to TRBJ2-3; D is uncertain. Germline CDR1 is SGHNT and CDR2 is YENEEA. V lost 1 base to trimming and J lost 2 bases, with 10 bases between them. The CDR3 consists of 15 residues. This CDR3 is CASSLGLSPTDTQYF. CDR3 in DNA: TGTGCCAGCAGCTTAGGATTGAGCCCCACAGATACGCAGTATTTT.

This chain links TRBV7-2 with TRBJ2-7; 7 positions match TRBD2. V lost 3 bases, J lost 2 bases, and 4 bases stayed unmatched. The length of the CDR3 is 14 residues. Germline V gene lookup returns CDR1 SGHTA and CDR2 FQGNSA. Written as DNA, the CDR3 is TGTGCCAGCAGCTTTGCGGGAGCCCCCTACGAGCAGTACTTC. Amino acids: CASSFAGAPYEQYF.